The T cell receptor beta chain described here comes from a study of blood T cells in healthy people across ages. This clonotype occurred a few times. Its target is not known. Study results and caveats: Age showed a roughly linear inverse relationship with TCR beta diversity per million T cells.

With a J-beta primer mix and a sample-barcoded 5' primer, a second PCR ran roughly 6 to 11 cycles. Every cDNA was tagged by a template-switch adaptor with 12 random nucleotides. Every sample gave at least 3 million paired-end reads containing CDR3. Each CDR3 protein gets one entry after TCRdb re-called the 5' RACE reads with MiXCR. The repertoire holds roughly 700,000 distinct CDR3 sequences, roughly 25% seen once, with 9.4% in the top ten. The J segment lost 0 bases and the V segment lost 5 bases, leaving 7 bases of the junction unmatched. CDR1 is MDHEN, CDR2 SYDVKM, per germline. The CDR3 is made up of 17 amino acids. The data were also submitted as part of a second study, on T cells of mothers and their children. As that report states: In each mother, TCR beta CDR3 reads exceeded 10 million; in each child, they numbered some 2.8 million.

The origin of this receptor is a boy aged 5-17 years in good health. The genes are TRBV28 and TRBJ2-6, with 7 bases matching TRBD2. The sample was blood. The CDR3 DNA reads as TGTGCCAGCAGTCCACCCGGGAGGCCCTCTGGGGCCAACGTCCTGACTTTC. Its translation: CASSPPGRPSGANVLTF.